These 7 T cell receptor beta chains share one sample of origin, sequenced in a study of metastatic and nonmetastatic thyroid tumors. TCRdb used MiXCR to call clones anew from the PCR reads. Counted here are some 31,000 clones, about 21% occurring once; the ten biggest clones make up 20% to 25%. The entire patient cohort was treatment-naive prior to thyroid surgery. The sample consisted of blood. These receptors were obtained from a female donor with papillary thyroid cancer or a benign thyroid nodule (not recorded which). Some clones in this sample may be carry-over from other donors' samples.

This clone rates as medium-sized. The chain has TRBV12-3 or TRBV12-4 and TRBJ2-7; 7 bases map to TRBD1. There are 13 residues in the CDR3. The V and J ends lost 5 bases and 2 bases, in that order; junction bases with no gene match: 3. This CDR3 reads CASSPDRAYEQYF. The DNA of the CDR3 is TGTGCCAGCAGTCCCGACAGGGCCTACGAGCAGTACTTC.

This clone was counted many times. The chain uses TRBV5-5 and TRBJ2-5; D could derive from TRBD1 or TRBD2 (5 bases each). Trimming shortened V by 4 bases and J by 5 bases, and 18 bases separated the two germline ends. The CDR3 runs 15 residues. CDR1 SGHKS and CDR2 YYEKEE come from the germline V gene (reference sequence). Here the CDR3 DNA reads TGTGCCAGCAGCCTTGAGGGGTCGGTCGGTGAGACCCAGTACTTC. Translation: CASSLEGSVGETQYF. Full variable domain (missing parts from reference TRBV5-5 and TRBJ2-5): DAGVTQSPTHLIKTRGQQVTLRCSPISGHKSVSWYQQVLGQGPQFIFQYYEKEERGRGNFPDRFSARQFPNYSSELNVNALLLGDSALYLCASSLEGSVGETQYFGPGTRLLVL.

In its sample, this clone was seen many times. The V gene is TRBV6-2 or TRBV6-3, the J gene TRBJ2-7; D not resolved. The germline V gene encodes CDR1 MNHEY and CDR2 SVGEGT. The CDR3 length is 14 residues. V shed 2 bases and J shed 2 bases, with 10 bases lying between them. In DNA, the CDR3 is TGTGCCAGCAGTTACGAATCAGGAACCTACGAGCAGTACTTC. It translates to CASSYESGTYEQYF.

This clone was detected a few times. This chain joins TRBV10-1 and TRBJ2-3, with D perhaps given as TRBD1 or TRBD2 (5 bases each). Germline V gives CDR1 WNHNN, CDR2 SYGVQD (reference sequence). CDR3 length equals 12 residues. The V and J ends lost 8 bases and 0 bases respectively, with 6 bases between them. The CDR3 nucleotides read TGCGCCAGCGGGGGAAGCACAGATACGCAGTATTTT. Its protein product is CASGGSTDTQYF.

This clone was observed many times. This chain connects TRBV11-3 to TRBJ2-3; no firm D call. V lost 5 bases, J lost 4 bases, and 16 bases lay in between. CDR1 is SGHNT, CDR2 YENEEA, per germline. The CDR3 is 15 residues long. DNA for the CDR3: TGTGCCAGCAGCCCTCCTGTACGAAACCCAGATACGCAGTATTTT. Translation gives CASSPPVRNPDTQYF.

This clone occurred many times. One end of the junction does not line up with germline, which may come from a read error. The chain employs TRBV6-1 and TRBJ2-7; D possibly corresponds to TRBD1 (6 bases). Germline V CDR1 and CDR2: MNHNS, SASEGT. This CDR3 has 11 residues. The chain's CDR3 is CASSLGQGPSF. CDR3 nucleotides: TGTGCCAGCAGCCTAGGGCAGGGGCCATCCTTC.

This clone occurred many times. The chain employs TRBV5-1 and TRBJ2-7; D might be TRBD1 (5 bases). Germline V lookup: CDR1 SGHRS, CDR2 YFSETQ. The CDR3 has 14 residues. The V gene lost 1 base and the J gene lost 2 bases, with 10 bases spanning the gap. The CDR3 DNA reads as TGCGCCAGCAGCTTGCAGGACACAGCCTACGAGCAGTACTTC. This gives the protein CASSLQDTAYEQYF.